This TCR beta chain was identified in a study of OX40 agonist ivuxolimab in advanced cancers. The wider study: Ivuxolimab, an antibody that agonizes OX40 (CD134), was administered to the patients.

The CDR3 covers 15 residues. Trimming removed 0 bases from V and 4 bases from J, with 13 bases in between. Germline CDR1 and CDR2: LNHDA and SQIVND (reference sequence). Only in-frame clones appear in the TCRdb table, and some are missing; sequencing was by immunoSEQ multiplex PCR. The table includes 94,000 or so clones, more than 80% detected once. Study-level results: Partial responders at 0.1-3.0 mg/kg had among the lowest clonal expansion.

Notes on this clone: Its matching antigen is unknown.

The material sequenced was CD4+ or CD8+ T cells sorted from blood, taken in a trial of the OX40 agonist ivuxolimab. This chain connects TRBV19 to TRBJ2-7; TRBD1 or TRBD2 may be the D gene (5 bases each). This receptor was identified in an adult with an advanced solid tumor such as melanoma, head and neck, liver or kidney cancer. Here the CDR3 reads CASSIDGDGPYEQYF. In DNA form, the CDR3 reads TGTGCCAGTAGTATAGATGGGGACGGACCGTACGAGCAGTACTTC.